This T cell receptor (beta chain) was observed in a study of shared T cell receptors in the human thymus. CDR3 length equals 12 residues. The V gene's germline CDR1 is MNHNS and CDR2 SASEGT. Deletions cut 0 bases from V and 6 bases from J, with 6 bases between. TCRdb's table, derived via immunoSEQ multiplex PCR, lists solely in-frame clones and lacks some. There are about 730,000 clones in the sample; 75% to 90% occur only once, and approximately 0.01% lies in the top ten. The sample was also reused in another study, on human thymus T cells. From that second work: Thymus pieces cut out during corrective heart surgery were the tissue that was used. Thymic and blood repertoires appeared to show biased V and J gene usage. Thymic repertoires from unrelated individuals overlapped highly, related research reported.

This clonotype originated in a girl under three years old with a congenital heart defect. The chain couples TRBV6-1 to TRBJ2-7; D gene ambiguous. The material sequenced was thymocytes. The CDR3 DNA reads TGTGCCAGCAGTGAAGCACCGGTCGAGCAGTACTTC. As protein: CASSEAPVEQYF.